These 11 T cell receptor beta chains came from one sample sequenced in a study of CD8+CD57+ T cells in acquired aplastic anemia. The use of genomic DNA as template underpinned the TCR beta VDJ and CDR3 profiling. TCRdb fed the reads into MiXCR, producing one record per CDR3 protein. The sample comprises about 220,000 distinct CDR3 sequences, 30% to 40% of which are singletons, and 0.9% to 1.2% rests with the top ten. The sample taken for sequencing was sorted CD4+, CD8+, or CD8+CD57+ T cells (not recorded which) from PBMCs. Receptors originate from a human donor in good health, serving as a control.

A remark on this clonotype: Given the absence of the conserved phenylalanine or tryptophan at the CDR3 end, a read error is likely. This chain uses TRBV29-1 with TRBJ2-1, with 9 bases lining up with TRBD2. V dropped 6 bases and J dropped 6; count of bases not matched to a gene: 3. From germline, CDR1 is SQVTM and CDR2 ANQGSEA. The length of the CDR3 is 12 residues. CDR3 amino acids: CSVGLATNEQFS. CDR3 sequence (DNA): TGCAGCGTCGGACTAGCGACCAATGAGCAGTTCTCC.

V is TRBV11-1 and J is TRBJ2-1; the D gene is possibly TRBD2 (10 bases). The length of the CDR3 is 16 residues. V gave up 6 bases and J gave up 0 bases, with 15 bases separating them. Germline CDR1 is SGHAT and CDR2 is FQDESV (reference sequence). The CDR3 nucleotides are TGTGCCAGCAGACTAGCGGGACAGGGCTCCTACAATGAGCAGTTCTTC. Its translation: CASRLAGQGSYNEQFF. The whole variable domain, remainder taken from reference TRBV11-1 and TRBJ2-1, is EAEVAQSPRYKITEKSQAVAFWCDPISGHATLYWYRQILGQGPELLVQFQDESVVDDSQLPKDRFSAERLKGVDSTLKIQPAELGDSAMYLCASRLAGQGSYNEQFFGPGTRLTVL.

V gene TRBV20-1 combines with J gene TRBJ1-4; 9 nucleotides agree with TRBD1. Unmatched junction bases numbered 9, after V lost 6 bases and J lost 10 bases. In germline, CDR1 is DFQATT, CDR2 SNEGSKA (reference sequence). The CDR3 sequence is 13 residues long. This chain's CDR3 is CSAEDRGDGKLFF. Written as DNA, the CDR3 is TGCAGTGCGGAGGACAGGGGAGATGGAAAACTGTTTTTT.

This clonotype was found a few times. This chain links TRBV29-1 with TRBJ2-1, with 12 bases that match TRBD2. Germline CDR1 is SQVTM and CDR2 is ANQGSEA. This CDR3 region has 15 residues. V trimming: 6 bases; J trimming: 6 bases; junction bases outside the gene matches: 9. CDR3 in DNA: TGCAGCGTCGCGACTAGCGGGGGTCCTTCCAATGAGCAGTTCTTC. This gives the protein CSVATSGGPSNEQFF.

Details on this clonotype: Being one base from a much bigger clone, this may be a read error. The genes are TRBV19 and TRBJ2-1, with 8 nucleotides matching TRBD2. This CDR3 region has 17 residues. Germline CDR1 reads LNHDA; CDR2 reads SQIVND (reference sequence). The CDR3 nucleotides are TGTACCAGTAGTATAGGGAGCGGGGGCCTTTCCTACAATGAGCAGTTCTTC. Translated: CTSSIGSGGLSYNEQFF.

This clonotype came up a few times. The V gene is TRBV25-1, the J gene TRBJ1-1; D gene uncertain. CDR3 length: 15 amino acids. CDR1 and CDR2 (germline): MGHDK, SYGVNS. The V and J ends lost 5 bases and 0 bases respectively, with 13 bases between them. CDR3 bases: TGTGCCAGCAGTCGCGTTATAGGCGTGAACACTGAAGCTTTCTTT. It translates to CASSRVIGVNTEAFF.

The sample holds a few counts of this clonotype. The chain links TRBV25-1 to TRBJ2-1; 7 bases are a match to TRBD1. The germline V gene encodes CDR1 MGHDK and CDR2 SYGVNS. Unmatched junction bases numbered 4, after V lost 2 bases and J lost 3 bases. This CDR3 has 15 amino acids. The CDR3 nucleotides are TGTGCCAGCAGTGAAGGTGGGACAGACTACAATGAGCAGTTCTTC. Translating gives CASSEGGTDYNEQFF.

This clonotype was counted between two and nine times. The genes are TRBV10-3 and TRBJ1-2; TRBD1 matches 7 bases. The germline CDR1 and CDR2 sequences are ENHRY and SYGVKD. CDR3 length: 16 amino acids. The J segment lost 2 bases and the V segment lost 6 bases, leaving 12 bases of the junction unmatched. The CDR3 here is CAISAQTGRANYGYTF. The CDR3 nucleotides read TGTGCCATCAGCGCCCAGACAGGGAGGGCCAACTATGGCTACACCTTC.

At least ten counts were recorded for this clonotype. The rearrangement links TRBV4-1 to TRBJ1-2; D perhaps matches TRBD1 (6 bases). This CDR3 comprises 15 residues. Germline CDR1 reads MGHRA; CDR2 reads YSYEKL. The V and J ends lost 1 base and 0 bases respectively, with 9 bases between them. The CDR3 DNA reads TGCGCCAGCAGCCAAGGACAGGTCTCTAACTATGGCTACACCTTC. It yields the protein CASSQGQVSNYGYTF.

This clonotype was picked up many times. The CDR3 DNA is TGTGCCAGCAGGCCTACTAGCGGGAGAAACTACGAGCAGTACTTC. Its translation is CASRPTSGRNYEQYF. The rearrangement uses TRBV6-1 and TRBJ2-7; 11 positions match TRBD2. CDR3 length: 15 amino acids. Germline-derived CDR1 and CDR2 are MNHNS and SASEGT. V dropped 6 bases and J dropped 3; count of bases not matched to a gene: 7.

A note on this clonotype: This likely comes from a read error, as the CDR3 has no conserved phenylalanine or tryptophan at its end. Because the CDR3's place on the DNA is in doubt, the DNA is left out and the CDR3 is given as listed by TCRdb. The chain employs TRBV7-3 and TRBJ1-2. Germline-derived CDR1 and CDR2 are SGHTA and FQGTGA. The CDR3 spans 8 amino acids, including both terminal residues. CDR3 residues: CASSPQPL.